One and the same sample provided the 11 T cell receptor beta chains below, sequenced in a study of tumor-infiltrating lymphocytes in primary liver carcinoma (dated by TCRdb to the late 2010s). The instrument given in TCRdb is Illumina HiSeq 2500. Starting from roughly 500 ng total RNA, TCRbeta-specific cDNA was produced by reverse transcription with a constant-region primer and ProtoScript II reverse transcriptase. The TCRbeta libraries were prepared through three rounds of nested multiplex PCR following a slightly modified ARM-PCR procedure. Multiplex TRBV1-TRBV30 forward primers and a Cbeta reverse primer were used in the first two PCR rounds, each of which was run for about 10 cycles. The raw public reads went through TCRdb reprocessing: fastp at Q25, MiXCR clone calling, in-frame beta chains kept. Identical CDR3 proteins give one entry, which carries the most common genes and DNA. This sample lists hundreds of thousands of distinct CDR3 sequences; around three fifths were detected once. Approximately 15% of the sample is in the top ten clones.

Blood RNA was extracted from unsorted whole blood using TRIzol reagent, and germline DNA was obtained with the DNeasy Blood & Tissue kit. Specimen: peripheral blood. These receptors all stem from a young woman with primary liver carcinoma and hepatitis B virus infection.

As to this clonotype: This clone may be a read error of a much larger clone one base away. This chain joins TRBV4-1 and TRBJ2-7; 8 bases agree with TRBD2. This CDR3 contains 15 residues. Germline V gene lookup returns CDR1 MGHRA and CDR2 YSYEKL. Germline trimming cut 2 bases from V and 3 bases from J; bases unmatched to any gene: 6. Here the CDR3 DNA reads TGCGCCAGCAGCCAAAATAGCGGGACTAACTACGAGCAGTACTTC. Its translation is CASSQNSGTNYEQYF.

The rearrangement joins TRBV12-3 or TRBV12-4 to TRBJ2-7, with D tentatively TRBD2 (7 bases). Trimming took off 6 bases at V and 2 bases at J, with 23 bases between the two ends. The CDR3 is 17 residues long. CDR3 coding DNA: TGTGCCAGCAGCCCGAATGGGGGGGCCTATTCCACCTACGAGCAGTACTTC. Its protein is CASSPNGGAYSTYEQYF.

The chain links TRBV6-2 or TRBV6-3 to TRBJ2-4; D unresolved. The CDR3 loop spans 12 amino acids. CDR1 is MNHEY and CDR2 is SVGEGT in the germline V gene. The V end lost 5 bases, the J end lost 6 bases, and 8 bases lay between the germline ends. The CDR3 sequence is CASSMELNIQYF. DNA of the CDR3: TGTGCCAGCAGTATGGAATTAAACATTCAGTACTTC.

A remark on this clonotype: The junction does not match germline at one end; this may be a read error. The CDR3, as DNA: TGTGCCAGCAGTAATAATGTCCGAAGGGCCTATGAAGAGACCCAGTATTTC. This translates into CASSNNVRRAYEETQYF. The rearrangement links TRBV7-9 to TRBJ2-5; no clear D. Germline V gene sequence: CDR1 SEHNR, CDR2 FQNEAQ (reference sequence). There are 17 residues in the CDR3.

V and J are TRBV29-1 and TRBJ2-3; D might be TRBD1 (5 bases). The J call is uncertain, as TRBJ1-5 better fits the DNA end. This CDR3 has 16 residues. The germline CDR1 and CDR2 sequences are SQVTM and ANQGSEA. The DNA of the CDR3 is TGCAGCGTTGGGGATCCGGGACTAGCGACCTCAGATACACAGCATTTT. This gives the protein CSVGDPGLATSDTQHF.

To note about this clonotype: A much more abundant neighbour one base away suggests this may be a read error. The chain joins TRBV11-2 to TRBJ2-3, with D unclear. There are 17 residues in the CDR3. V was clipped by 0 bases and J by 5 bases, with 18 bases between them. CDR1 and CDR2 from the germline V gene are SGHAT and FQNNGV. The CDR3 sequence: CASSLDRARQFIDTQYF. CDR3 sequence (DNA): TGTGCCAGCAGCTTAGATCGGGCTCGACAATTCATAGATACGCAGTATTTT.

This clonotype was detected ten times or more. This rearrangement joins TRBV29-1 to TRBJ2-1; no clear D. This CDR3 has 13 amino acids. The germline gives CDR1 SQVTM, CDR2 ANQGSEA. The V gene lost 6 bases and the J gene lost 6 bases, with 15 bases spanning the gap. CDR3 residues: CSVAGASINEQFF. The CDR3 DNA follows: TGCAGCGTGGCCGGTGCCTCGATCAATGAGCAGTTCTTC.

V gene TRBV6-1 combines with J gene TRBJ1-2, with TRBD1 matching over 8 bases. Trimming took 5 bases from V and 4 from J; bases not matched to a gene: 12. The CDR3 covers 16 residues. In germline, CDR1 is MNHNS, CDR2 SASEGT. CDR3 loop: CASSPGARDRSYGYTF. For the CDR3, the DNA is TGTGCCAGCAGTCCCGGGGCGCGGGACAGGTCCTATGGCTACACCTTC.

This clonotype came up a few times. The CDR3 sequence: CATSSSGSIQYF. CDR3 in DNA: TGTGCCACCAGTTCTAGCGGGAGCATTCAGTACTTC. The chain is built from TRBV24-1 and TRBJ2-4, with 10 nucleotides matching TRBD2. Germline lookup yields CDR1 KGHDR and CDR2 SFDVKD. J gave up 9 bases and V 6 bases, and 1 base lay outside the gene matches. This CDR3 spans 12 amino acids.

The chain uses TRBV12-5 and TRBJ2-2; 10 positions match TRBD1. The J segment lost 7 bases and the V segment lost 5 bases, leaving 7 bases of the junction unmatched. The CDR3 length is 15 residues. Germline assignment: CDR1 LGHNT and CDR2 FRNRAP. The chain's CDR3 is CASGTGTGVDGELFF. CDR3 sequence (DNA): TGTGCTAGTGGTACCGGGACAGGGGTAGACGGGGAGCTGTTTTTT.

As for this clonotype: A clone one base away is much larger, so this may be a read error. The chain is built from TRBV6-5 and TRBJ2-5; possibly TRBD1 for D (6 bases). The length of the CDR3 is 12 residues. Germline V gene data show CDR1 as MNHEY and CDR2 as SVGAGI. CDR3 loop: CASQGNHETQYF. The CDR3 bases are TGTGCCTCACAGGGCAACCATGAGACCCAGTACTTC.